The source of this T cell receptor beta chain is a study of T cell repertoires in ileal Crohn's disease. Per sample, around 0.55 micrograms of biopsy DNA were TCRB immunosequenced. The repertoire was sequenced with immunoSEQ multiplex PCR; TCRdb's copy has only in-frame clones and lacks some. The sample lists 13,000 to 15,000 clones, over 60% seen once, with around 4.5% in the top ten. The CDR3 runs 15 residues. V dropped 6 bases and J dropped 3; count of bases not matched to a gene: 6. CDR1 and CDR2 (germline): MDHEN, SYDVKM. Sample share makes this clone medium-sized (0.01 to 0.1%). The rearrangement joins TRBV28 to TRBJ2-1, with 9 bases lining up with TRBD1. This receptor was obtained from an adult with Crohn's disease. The sample consisted of ileal tissue. The CDR3, as DNA: TGTGCCAGCAGCGAGACAGGGGGGATCTACAATGAGCAGTTCTTC. Residues: CASSETGGIYNEQFF.